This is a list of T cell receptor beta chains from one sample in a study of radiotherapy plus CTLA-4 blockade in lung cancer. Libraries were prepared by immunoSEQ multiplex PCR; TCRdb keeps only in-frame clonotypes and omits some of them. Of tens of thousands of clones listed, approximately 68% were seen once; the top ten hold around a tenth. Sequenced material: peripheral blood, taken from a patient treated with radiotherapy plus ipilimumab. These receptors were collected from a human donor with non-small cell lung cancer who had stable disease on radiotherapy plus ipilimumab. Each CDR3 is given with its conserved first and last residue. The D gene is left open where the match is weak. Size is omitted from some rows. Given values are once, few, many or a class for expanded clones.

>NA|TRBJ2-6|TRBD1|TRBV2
TGTGCCAGCTCTATAGCGACAGGGGGGAGCTCTGGGGCCAACGTCCTGACTTTC
CASSIATGGSSGANVLTF
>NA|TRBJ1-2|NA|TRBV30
TGTGCCTTGGACAGAATTTATGGCTACACCTTC
CALDRIYGYTF
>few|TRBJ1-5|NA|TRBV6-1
TGTGCCAGCAGTGAGGGGCCGGAGTACGGTCAGCCCCAGCATTTT
CASSEGPEYGQPQHF
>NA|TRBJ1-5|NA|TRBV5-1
TGCGCCAGCAGCTTGGGGTCGCGGGAGAATCAGCCCCAGCATTTT
CASSLGSRENQPQHF
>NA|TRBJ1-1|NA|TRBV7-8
TGTGCCAGCAGCTCCAGGGTGGACACTGAAGCTTTCTTT
CASSSRVDTEAFF
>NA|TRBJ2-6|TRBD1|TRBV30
TGTGCCTGGAATACAGGGGCTGGGGCCAACGTCCTGACTTTC
CAWNTGAGANVLTF
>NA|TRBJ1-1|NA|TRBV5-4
TGTGCCAGCAGCTTGGACAGAAACACTGAAGCTTTCTTT
CASSLDRNTEAFF
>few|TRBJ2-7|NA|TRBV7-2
TGTGCCAGCAGCCCTACCCAGGGCCCCTACGAGCAGTACTTC
CASSPTQGPYEQYF
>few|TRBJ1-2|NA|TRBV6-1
TGTGCCAGCAGTAACCTCGACACAACCTATGGCTACACCTTC
CASSNLDTTYGYTF
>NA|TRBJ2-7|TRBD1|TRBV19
TGTGCCAGTAGTATCACAGGGGGCTACGAGCAGTACTTC
CASSITGGYEQYF
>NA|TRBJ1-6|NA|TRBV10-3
TGTGCCATCAGTGAAATAGAAGGGGGTCTCGGGAATTCACCCCTCCACTTT
CAISEIEGGLGNSPLHF
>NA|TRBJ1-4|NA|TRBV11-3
TGTGCCAGCAGCTCTGGGGGGACTGCAGAAAAACTGTTTTTT
CASSSGGTAEKLFF
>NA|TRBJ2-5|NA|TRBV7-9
TGTGCCAGCAGCTTATCCGGGGCCCAGTACTTC
CASSLSGAQYF
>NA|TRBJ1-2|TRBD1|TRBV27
TGTGCCAGCAGGGGACAGGGGATCTATGGCTACACCTTC
CASRGQGIYGYTF
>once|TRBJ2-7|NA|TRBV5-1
TGCGCCAGCAGCTTGGGGTCCCAGGGCGAGCAGTACTTC
CASSLGSQGEQYF
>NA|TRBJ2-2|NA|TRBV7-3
TGTGCCAGCAGCTTCCAGGGTGAAACCGGGGAGCTGTTTTTT
CASSFQGETGELFF
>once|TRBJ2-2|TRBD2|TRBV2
TGTGCCAGCAGAGGACTAGCGGGGGACACCGGGGAGCTGTTTTTT
CASRGLAGDTGELFF
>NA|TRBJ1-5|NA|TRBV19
TGTGCCAGTAGTACCTACCACTGGACAGCGTATAGCAATCAGCCCCAGCATTTT
CASSTYHWTAYSNQPQHF
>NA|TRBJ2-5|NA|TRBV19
TGTGCCAGTAGTATAGGAGAGGCGACCCAGTACTTC
CASSIGEATQYF
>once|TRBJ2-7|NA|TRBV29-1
TGCAGCGTTGGTAGTAACTTCTACGAGCAGTACTTC
CSVGSNFYEQYF
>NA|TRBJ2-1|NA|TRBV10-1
TGCGCCAGCGCCCAGGACTCCTACAATGAGCAGTTCTTC
CASAQDSYNEQFF
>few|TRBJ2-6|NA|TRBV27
TGTGCCAGCAGTTTAAAACCCCCCGGAGGAGCTGGGGCCAACGTCCTGACTTTC
CASSLKPPGGAGANVLTF
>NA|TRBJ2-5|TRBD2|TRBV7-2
TGTGCCAGCAGCTCGGGGGGGGCCCAGTACTTC
CASSSGGAQYF
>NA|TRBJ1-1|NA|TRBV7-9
TGTGCCAGCAGGGCGGGGGCTTGGACATATGAAGCTTTCTTT
CASRAGAWTYEAFF
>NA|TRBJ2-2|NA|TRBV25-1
TGTGCCAGCAGTGATTTCGGACGGACAAACACCGGGGAGCTGTTTTTT
CASSDFGRTNTGELFF
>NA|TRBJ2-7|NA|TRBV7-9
TGTGCCAGCAGCAACCGGGACATACCCTACGAGCAGTACTTC
CASSNRDIPYEQYF
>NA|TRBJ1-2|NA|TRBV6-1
TGTGCCGTTAGGAGGAACTATGGCTACACCTTC
CAVRRNYGYTF
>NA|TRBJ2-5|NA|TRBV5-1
TGCGCCAGCAGCCTGACATCTGCGAAACAAGAGACCCAGTACTTC
CASSLTSAKQETQYF
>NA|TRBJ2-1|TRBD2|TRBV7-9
TGTGCCAGCATAACCTGGGGGGCTAGCGGGGGGAACGATGAGCAGTTCTTC
CASITWGASGGNDEQFF